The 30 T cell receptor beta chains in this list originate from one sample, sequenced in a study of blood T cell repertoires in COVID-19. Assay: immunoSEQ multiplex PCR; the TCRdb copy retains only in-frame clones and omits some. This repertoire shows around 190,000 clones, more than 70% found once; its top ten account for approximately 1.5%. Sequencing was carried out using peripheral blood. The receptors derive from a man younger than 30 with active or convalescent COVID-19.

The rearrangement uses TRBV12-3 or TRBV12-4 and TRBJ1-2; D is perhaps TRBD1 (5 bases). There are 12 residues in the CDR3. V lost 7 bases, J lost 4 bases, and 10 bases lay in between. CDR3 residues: CASTRDSYGYTF. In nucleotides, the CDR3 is TGTGCCAGCACCCGGGACTCCTATGGCTACACCTTC.

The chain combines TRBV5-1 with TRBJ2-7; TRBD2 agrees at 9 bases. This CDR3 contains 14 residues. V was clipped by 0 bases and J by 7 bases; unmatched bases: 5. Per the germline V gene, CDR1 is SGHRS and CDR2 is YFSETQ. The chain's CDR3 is CASSLVSGRSEQYF. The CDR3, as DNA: TGCGCCAGCAGCTTGGTTAGCGGGAGATCTGAGCAGTACTTC.

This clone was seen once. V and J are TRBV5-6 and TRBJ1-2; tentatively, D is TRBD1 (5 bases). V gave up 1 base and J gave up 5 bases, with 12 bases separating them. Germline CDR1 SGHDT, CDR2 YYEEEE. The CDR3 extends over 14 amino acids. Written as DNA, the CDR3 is TGTGCCAGCAGCTTGTGGGAGGGGATGTATGGCTACACCTTC. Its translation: CASSLWEGMYGYTF.

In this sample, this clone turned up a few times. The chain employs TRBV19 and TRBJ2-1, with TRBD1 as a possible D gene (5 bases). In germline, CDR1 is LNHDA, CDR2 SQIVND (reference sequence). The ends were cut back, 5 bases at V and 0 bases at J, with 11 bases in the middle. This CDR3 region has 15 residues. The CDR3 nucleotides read TGTGCCAGTAGTCCCCGACAGAGCTCCTACAATGAGCAGTTCTTC. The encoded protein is CASSPRQSSYNEQFF.

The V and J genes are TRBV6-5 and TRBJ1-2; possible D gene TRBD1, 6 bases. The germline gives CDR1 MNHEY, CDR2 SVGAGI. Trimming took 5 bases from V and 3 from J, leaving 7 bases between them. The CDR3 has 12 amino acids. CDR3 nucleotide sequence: TGTGCCAGCAGTCCAGGGGACTATGGCTACACCTTC. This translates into CASSPGDYGYTF.

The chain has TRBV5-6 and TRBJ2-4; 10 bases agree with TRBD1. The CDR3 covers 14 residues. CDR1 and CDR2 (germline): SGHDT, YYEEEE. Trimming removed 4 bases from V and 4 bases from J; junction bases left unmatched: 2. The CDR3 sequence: CASSKDRGKNIQYF. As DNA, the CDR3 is TGTGCCAGCAGCAAGGACAGGGGGAAAAACATTCAGTACTTC.

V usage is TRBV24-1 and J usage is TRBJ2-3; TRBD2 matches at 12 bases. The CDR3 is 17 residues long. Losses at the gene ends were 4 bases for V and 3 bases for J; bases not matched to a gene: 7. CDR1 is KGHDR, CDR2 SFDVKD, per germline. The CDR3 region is CATSDPTSGGFTDTQYF. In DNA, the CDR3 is TGTGCCACCAGTGACCCGACTAGCGGGGGTTTTACAGATACGCAGTATTTT.

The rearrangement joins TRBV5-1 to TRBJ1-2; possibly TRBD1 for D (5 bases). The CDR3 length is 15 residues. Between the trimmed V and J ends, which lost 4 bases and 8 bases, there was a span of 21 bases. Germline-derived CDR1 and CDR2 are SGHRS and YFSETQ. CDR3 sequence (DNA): TGCGCCAGCAGCACGGGGGTTGGTAGAGGCGGCGGCTACACCTTC. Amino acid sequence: CASSTGVGRGGGYTF. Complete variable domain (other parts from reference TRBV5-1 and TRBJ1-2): KAGVTQTPRYLIKTRGQQVTLSCSPISGHRSVSWYQQTPGQGLQFLFEYFSETQRNKGNFPGRFSGRQFSNSRSEMNVSTLELGDSALYLCASSTGVGRGGGYTFGSGTRLTVV.

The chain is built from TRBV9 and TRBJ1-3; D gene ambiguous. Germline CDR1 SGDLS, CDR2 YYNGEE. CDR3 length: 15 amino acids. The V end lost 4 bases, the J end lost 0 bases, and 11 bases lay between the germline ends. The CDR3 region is CASSPSPNSGNTIYF. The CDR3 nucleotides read TGTGCCAGCAGCCCCAGTCCCAACTCTGGAAACACCATATATTTT.

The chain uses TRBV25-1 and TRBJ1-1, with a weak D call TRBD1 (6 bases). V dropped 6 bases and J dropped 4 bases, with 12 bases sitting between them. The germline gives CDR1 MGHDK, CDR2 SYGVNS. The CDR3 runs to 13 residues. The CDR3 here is CASRIQGFTEAFF. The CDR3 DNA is TGTGCCAGCAGAATACAGGGTTTCACTGAAGCTTTCTTT.

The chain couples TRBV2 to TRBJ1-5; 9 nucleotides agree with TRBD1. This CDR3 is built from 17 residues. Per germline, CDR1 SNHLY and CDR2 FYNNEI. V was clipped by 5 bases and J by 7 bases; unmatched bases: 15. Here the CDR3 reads CASSSRGTGWTGQPQHF. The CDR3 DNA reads TGTGCCAGCAGTTCCCGAGGGACAGGGTGGACAGGCCAGCCCCAGCATTTT.

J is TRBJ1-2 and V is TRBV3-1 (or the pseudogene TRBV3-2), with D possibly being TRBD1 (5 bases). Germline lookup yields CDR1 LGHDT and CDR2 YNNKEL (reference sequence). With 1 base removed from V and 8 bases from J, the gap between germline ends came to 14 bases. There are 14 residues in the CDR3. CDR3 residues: CASSQAPGDLGYTF. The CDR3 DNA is TGTGCCAGCAGCCAAGCCCCTGGGGACTTGGGCTACACCTTC.

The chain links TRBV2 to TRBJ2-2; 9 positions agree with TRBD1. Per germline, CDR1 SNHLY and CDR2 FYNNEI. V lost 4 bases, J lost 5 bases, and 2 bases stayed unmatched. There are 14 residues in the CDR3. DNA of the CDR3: TGTGCCAGCAGTGGCGGGACAGGGACCGGGGAGCTGTTTTTT. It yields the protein CASSGGTGTGELFF.

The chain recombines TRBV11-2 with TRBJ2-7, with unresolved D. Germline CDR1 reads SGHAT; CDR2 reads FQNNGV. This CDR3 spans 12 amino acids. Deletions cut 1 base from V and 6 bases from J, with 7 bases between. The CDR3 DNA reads TGTGCCAGCAGCTTAGCAGTATCCGAGCAGTACTTC. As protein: CASSLAVSEQYF.

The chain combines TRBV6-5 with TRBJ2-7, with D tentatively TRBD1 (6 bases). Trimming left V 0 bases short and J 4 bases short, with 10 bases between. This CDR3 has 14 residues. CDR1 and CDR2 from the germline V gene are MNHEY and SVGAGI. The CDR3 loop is CASSYSSGAYEQYF. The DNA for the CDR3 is TGTGCCAGCAGTTACTCGTCAGGGGCGTACGAGCAGTACTTC.

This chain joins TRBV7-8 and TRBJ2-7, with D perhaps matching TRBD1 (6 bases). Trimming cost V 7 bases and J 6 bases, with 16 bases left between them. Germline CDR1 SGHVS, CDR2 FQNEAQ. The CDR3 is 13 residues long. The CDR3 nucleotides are TGTGCCAGCAACTATAACAGGGCGGGCGAGCAGTACTTC. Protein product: CASNYNRAGEQYF.

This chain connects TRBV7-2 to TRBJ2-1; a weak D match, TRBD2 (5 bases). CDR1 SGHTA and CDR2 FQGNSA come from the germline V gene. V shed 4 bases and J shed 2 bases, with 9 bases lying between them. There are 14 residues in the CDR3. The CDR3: CASSYRDTYNEQFF. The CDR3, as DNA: TGTGCCAGCAGCTACCGGGATACCTACAATGAGCAGTTCTTC.

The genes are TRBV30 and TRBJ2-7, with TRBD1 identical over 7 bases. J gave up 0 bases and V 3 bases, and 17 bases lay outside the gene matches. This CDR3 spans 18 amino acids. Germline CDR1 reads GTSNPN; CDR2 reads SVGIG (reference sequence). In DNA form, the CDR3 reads TGTGCCTGGAGGCGGCCTATTGGCCGGACAGGTAGCTCCTACGAGCAGTACTTC. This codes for CAWRRPIGRTGSSYEQYF. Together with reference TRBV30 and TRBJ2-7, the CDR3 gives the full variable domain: SQTIHQWPATLVQPVGSPLSLECTVEGTSNPNLYWYRQAAGRGLQLLFYSVGIGQISSEVPQNLSASRPQDRQFILSSKKLLLSDSGFYLCAWRRPIGRTGSSYEQYFGPGTRLTVT.

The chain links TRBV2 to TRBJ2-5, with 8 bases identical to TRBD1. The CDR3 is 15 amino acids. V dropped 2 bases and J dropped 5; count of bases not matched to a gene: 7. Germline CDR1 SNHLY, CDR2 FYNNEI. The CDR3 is CASSELGQAGETQYF. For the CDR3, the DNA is TGTGCCAGCAGTGAATTGGGACAGGCGGGGGAGACCCAGTACTTC.

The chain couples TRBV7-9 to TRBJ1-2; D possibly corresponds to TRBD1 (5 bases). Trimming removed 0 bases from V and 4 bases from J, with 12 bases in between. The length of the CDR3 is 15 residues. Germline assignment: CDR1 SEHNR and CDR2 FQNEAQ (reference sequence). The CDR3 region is CASSLAQGVGYGYTF. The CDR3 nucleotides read TGTGCCAGCAGCTTAGCGCAAGGGGTTGGCTATGGCTACACCTTC.

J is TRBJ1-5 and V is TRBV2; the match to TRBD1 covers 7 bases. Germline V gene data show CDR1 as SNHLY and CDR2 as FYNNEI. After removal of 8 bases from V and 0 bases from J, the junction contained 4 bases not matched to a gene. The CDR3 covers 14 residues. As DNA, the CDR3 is TGTGCCAGCGCACAGGGGTATAGCAATCAGCCCCAGCATTTT. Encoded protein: CASAQGYSNQPQHF.

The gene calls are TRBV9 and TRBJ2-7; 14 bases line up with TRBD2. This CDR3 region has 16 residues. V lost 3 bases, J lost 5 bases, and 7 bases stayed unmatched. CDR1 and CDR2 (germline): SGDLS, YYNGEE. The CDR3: CASSGTSGGLANEQYF. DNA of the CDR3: TGTGCCAGCAGCGGGACTAGCGGGGGGCTAGCTAACGAGCAGTACTTC.

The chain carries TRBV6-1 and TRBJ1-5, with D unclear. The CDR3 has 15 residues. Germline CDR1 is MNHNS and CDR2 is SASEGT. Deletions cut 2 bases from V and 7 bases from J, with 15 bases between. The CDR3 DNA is TGTGCCAGCAGTGAACAGTTCACTGGGCGACAGCCCCAGCATTTT. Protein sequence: CASSEQFTGRQPQHF.

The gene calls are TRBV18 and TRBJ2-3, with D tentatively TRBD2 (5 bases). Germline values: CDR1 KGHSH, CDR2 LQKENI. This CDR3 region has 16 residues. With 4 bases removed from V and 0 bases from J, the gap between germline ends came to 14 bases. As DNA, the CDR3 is TGTGCCAGCTCACAAGCCGGGGTGGATAGCACAGATACGCAGTATTTT. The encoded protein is CASSQAGVDSTDTQYF.

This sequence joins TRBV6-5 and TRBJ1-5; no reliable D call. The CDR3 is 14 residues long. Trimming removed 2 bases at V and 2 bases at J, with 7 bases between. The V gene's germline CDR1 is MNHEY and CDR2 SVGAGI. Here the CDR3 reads CASSYRGGNQPQHF. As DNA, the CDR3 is TGTGCCAGCAGTTACCGGGGTGGCAATCAGCCCCAGCATTTT.

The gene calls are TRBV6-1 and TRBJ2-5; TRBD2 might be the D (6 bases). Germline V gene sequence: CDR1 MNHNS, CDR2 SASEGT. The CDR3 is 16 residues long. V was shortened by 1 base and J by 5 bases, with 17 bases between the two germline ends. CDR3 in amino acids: CASSEGFAGMGETQYF. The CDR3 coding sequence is TGTGCCAGCAGTGAAGGATTTGCGGGGATGGGGGAGACCCAGTACTTC.

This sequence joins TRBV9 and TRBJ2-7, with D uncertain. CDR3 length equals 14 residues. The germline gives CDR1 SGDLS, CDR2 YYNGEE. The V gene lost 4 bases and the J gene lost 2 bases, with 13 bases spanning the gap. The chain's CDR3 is CASSPPGGTYEQYF. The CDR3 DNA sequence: TGTGCCAGCAGCCCCCCGGGTGGTACCTACGAGCAGTACTTC.

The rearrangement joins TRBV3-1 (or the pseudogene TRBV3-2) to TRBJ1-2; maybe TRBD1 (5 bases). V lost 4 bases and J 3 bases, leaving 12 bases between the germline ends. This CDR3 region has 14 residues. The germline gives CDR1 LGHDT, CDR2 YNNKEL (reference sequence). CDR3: CASSRRGAHYGYTF. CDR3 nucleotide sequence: TGTGCCAGCAGCCGGAGGGGCGCCCACTATGGCTACACCTTC.

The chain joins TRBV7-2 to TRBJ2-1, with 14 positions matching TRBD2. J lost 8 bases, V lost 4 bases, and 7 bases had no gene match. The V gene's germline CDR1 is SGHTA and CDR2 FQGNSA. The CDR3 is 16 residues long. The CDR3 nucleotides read TGTGCCAGCAGCTCGACTAGCGGGAGGGCCTGGGATGAGCAGTTCTTC. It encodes CASSSTSGRAWDEQFF. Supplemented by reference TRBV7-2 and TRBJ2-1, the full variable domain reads GAGVSQSPSNKVTEKGKDVELRCDPISGHTALYWYRQSLGQGLEFLIYFQGNSAPDKSGLPSDRFSAERTGGSVSTLTIQRTQQEDSAVYLCASSSTSGRAWDEQFFGPGTRLTVL.

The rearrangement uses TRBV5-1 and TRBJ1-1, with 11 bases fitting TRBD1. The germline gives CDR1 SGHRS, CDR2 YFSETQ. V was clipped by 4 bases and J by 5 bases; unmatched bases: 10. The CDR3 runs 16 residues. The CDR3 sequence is CASSSPGTGGLTEAFF. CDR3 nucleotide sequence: TGCGCCAGCAGCAGTCCCGGGACAGGGGGATTAACTGAAGCTTTCTTT.